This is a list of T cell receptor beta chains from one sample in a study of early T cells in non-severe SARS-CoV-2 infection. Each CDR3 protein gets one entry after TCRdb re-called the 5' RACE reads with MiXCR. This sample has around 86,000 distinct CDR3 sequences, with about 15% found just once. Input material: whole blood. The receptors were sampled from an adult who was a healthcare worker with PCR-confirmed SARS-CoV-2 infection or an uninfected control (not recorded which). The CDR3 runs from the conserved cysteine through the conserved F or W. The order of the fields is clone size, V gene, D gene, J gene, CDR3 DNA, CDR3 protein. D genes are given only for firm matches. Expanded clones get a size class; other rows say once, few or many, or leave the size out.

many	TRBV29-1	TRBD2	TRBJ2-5	TGCAGCGTGACGGAGGGGTTGCGGGGGGGCGCTGAGACCCAGTACTTC	CSVTEGLRGGAETQYF
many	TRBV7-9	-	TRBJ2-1	TGTGCCAGCAGCTTAGAAGGGGATGAGCAGTTCTTC	CASSLEGDEQFF
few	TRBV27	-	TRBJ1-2	TGTGCCAGCAGTTTATCCCGTATGAGTGGCTACACCTTC	CASSLSRMSGYTF
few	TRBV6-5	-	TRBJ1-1	TGTGCCAGCAGTTACTCGTGGGGGCGGCAAACTGAAGCTTTCTTT	CASSYSWGRQTEAFF
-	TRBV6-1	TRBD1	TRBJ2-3	TGTGCCAGCAGTATCCGACAGGGTAGCACAGATACGCAGTATTTT	CASSIRQGSTDTQYF
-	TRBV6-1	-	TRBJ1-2	TGTGCCAGCTTGATGGGAAACATGGCCTATGGCTACACCTTC	CASLMGNMAYGYTF
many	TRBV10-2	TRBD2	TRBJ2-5	TGCGCCAGCAGCGCCCCTCAGCGGGGGGGCCAAGAGACCCAGTACTTC	CASSAPQRGGQETQYF
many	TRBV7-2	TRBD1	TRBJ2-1	TGTGCCAGCAGCTTAGGATCCGGGACAGGGCGGAATGAGCAGTTCTTC	CASSLGSGTGRNEQFF
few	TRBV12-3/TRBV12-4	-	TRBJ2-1	TGTGCCAGCAGTTTTGCCGCGATCGATGAGCAGTTCTTC	CASSFAAIDEQFF
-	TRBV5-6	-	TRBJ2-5	TGTGCCAGCAGCTTGTGGGCGGAGACCCAGTACTTC	CASSLWAETQYF
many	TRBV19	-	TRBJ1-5	TGTGCCAGTAGTATCCCGTCGTGGAGGGTGGGCAATCAGCCCCAGCATTTT	CASSIPSWRVGNQPQHF
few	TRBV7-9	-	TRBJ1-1	TGTGCCAGCAGCTTGGGCGGGGTAGGCGACACTGAAGCTTTCTTT	CASSLGGVGDTEAFF
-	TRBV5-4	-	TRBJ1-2	TGTGCCAGCAGCTTTCCAGGACCTTATGGCTACACCTTC	CASSFPGPYGYTF
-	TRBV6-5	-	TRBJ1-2	TGTGCCAGCAGTTACAGCCGGAACTATGGCTACACCTTC	CASSYSRNYGYTF
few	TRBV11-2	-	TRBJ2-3	TGTGCCAGCAGCTTAGGCAGGTTGGATACGCAGTATTTT	CASSLGRLDTQYF
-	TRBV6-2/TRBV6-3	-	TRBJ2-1	TGTGCCAGCACCCCGCGGGTAGGGGGGGGTGAGCAGTTCTTC	CASTPRVGGGEQFF
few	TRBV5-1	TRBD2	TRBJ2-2	TGCGCCAGCAGCCGCGGGACTAGCGGATCCGCTGCGAACACCGGGGAGCTGTTTTTT	CASSRGTSGSAANTGELFF
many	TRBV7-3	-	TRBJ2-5	TGTGCCAGCAGCCCGAAGGGGGAAGAGACCCAGTACTTC	CASSPKGEETQYF
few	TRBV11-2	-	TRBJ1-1	TGTGCCAGCACGACACTGGAGAAGGGTATAAGCACTGAAGCTTTCTTT	CASTTLEKGISTEAFF
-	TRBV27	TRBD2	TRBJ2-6	TGTGCCAGCAGTTTTAGTCTGCGGACTAGTGCGTCTGGGGCCAACGTCCTGACTTTC	CASSFSLRTSASGANVLTF
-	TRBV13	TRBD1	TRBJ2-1	TGTGCCAGCAGCCCTATAGGGACAGGAATGAATGAGCAGTTCTTC	CASSPIGTGMNEQFF
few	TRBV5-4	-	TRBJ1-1	TGTGCCAGCAGCTGGGGTTCCAACGGCGCTGAAGCTTTCTTT	CASSWGSNGAEAFF
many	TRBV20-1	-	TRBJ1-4	TGCAGTGCTAGAGACGAACGGGGACTACGCACTAATGAAAAACTGTTTTTT	CSARDERGLRTNEKLFF
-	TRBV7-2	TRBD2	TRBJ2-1	TGTGCCAGCAGCTGGACCGGGACTAGCGGGGGTTCCTACAATGAGCAGTTCTTC	CASSWTGTSGGSYNEQFF
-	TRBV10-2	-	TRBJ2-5	TGCGCCAGCAGTGAATTCCCCCAGAAGGAGACCCAGTACTTC	CASSEFPQKETQYF
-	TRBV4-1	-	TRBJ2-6	TGCGCCAGCAGCCCTTCCCGCAGGGAATCTGGGGCCAACGTCCTGACTTTC	CASSPSRRESGANVLTF
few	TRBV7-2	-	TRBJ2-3	TGTGCCAGCAGCTTTGGCCTCACAGATACGCAGTATTTT	CASSFGLTDTQYF
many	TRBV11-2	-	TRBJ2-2	TGTGCCAGCAGCCGAACGAACACCGGGGAGCTGTTTTTT	CASSRTNTGELFF
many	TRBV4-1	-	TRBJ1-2	TGCGCCAGCAGCCCGACGATCGGGGGATACTATGGCTACACCTTC	CASSPTIGGYYGYTF
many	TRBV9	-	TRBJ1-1	TGTGCCAGCAGCGTTAGGTGGAACACTGAAGCTTTCTTT	CASSVRWNTEAFF
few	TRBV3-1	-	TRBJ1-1	TGTGCCAGCAGCCAAGTGGGGACCGAAGCTTTCTTT	CASSQVGTEAFF
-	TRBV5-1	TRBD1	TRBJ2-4	TGCGCCAGCACGAAAACGGGACAGGCCTCAAAAAACATTCAGTACTTC	CASTKTGQASKNIQYF
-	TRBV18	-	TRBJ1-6	TGTGCCAGCTCCCTTGGACCAAGAGGGCATAATTCACCCCTCCACTTT	CASSLGPRGHNSPLHF
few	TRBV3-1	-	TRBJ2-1	TGTGCCACCCAAGATCGGGCCAATGAGCAGTTCTTC	CATQDRANEQFF
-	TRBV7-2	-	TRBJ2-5	TGTGCCAGCAGCCCGAGACGACAGGATGGGACCCAGTACTTC	CASSPRRQDGTQYF
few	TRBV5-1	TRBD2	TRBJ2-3	TGCGCCAGCAGCTCCGGGGGGGCGAACACAGATACGCAGTATTTT	CASSSGGANTDTQYF
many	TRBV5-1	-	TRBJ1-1	TGCGCCAGCAGCTTTTTCCCGTTAGAGGGATCGAACACTGAAGCTTTCTTT	CASSFFPLEGSNTEAFF
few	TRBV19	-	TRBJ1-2	TGTGCCAGTAGTATGAGGCAGCCTTTCTATGGCTACACCTTC	CASSMRQPFYGYTF
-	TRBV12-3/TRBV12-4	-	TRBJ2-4	TGTGCCAGCAGTTCTCTAGAGTCGAAAAACATTCAGTACTTC	CASSSLESKNIQYF
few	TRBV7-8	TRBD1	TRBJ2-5	TGTGCCAGCTCTCGGGACAGGGCGCTTCAAGAGACCCAGTACTTC	CASSRDRALQETQYF